This TCR beta chain was recorded in a study of regulatory T cells in long-lasting Graves disease (dated by TCRdb to about 2021). Regarding the complete study: Antithyroid drugs had been taken for less than 3 months by newly diagnosed Graves' disease patients. TCR sequencing covered approximately 13 persistent and 20 newly diagnosed Graves' disease patients, about 35 samples in total. This study used TCR sequencing and RNA sequencing of peripheral blood to compare persistent Graves' disease patients against newly diagnosed Graves' disease patients. The study was registered as a clinical trial and conducted in China.

For this chain, trimming is 3 bases at the V end and 1 base at the J end, and the number of junction bases without a gene match is 2. CDR3 length: 14 amino acids, cysteine to phenylalanine. This entry keeps only the CDR3 DNA: 42 bases, framed from base 1. In its sample, this clonotype was seen many times. The specificity of this receptor is unknown. No base quality values were provided; no much bigger clone lies one nucleotide off. The intended sense of this specimen's time point label: newly diagnosed GD, antithyroid drugs for less than 3 months. RNA was extracted from PBMCs in TRIzol for both TCR sequencing and RNA sequencing. The diagnosis of Graves' disease followed American Thyroid Association guidelines. Patients were recruited from an endocrinology department in Xi'an, China. Each patient gave approximately 9 milliliters of peripheral blood, collected in an EDTA anticoagulant tube. Ficoll Paque Plus density gradient separation was used to isolate PBMCs, and no further T cell sorting was performed. An Agilent 2100 Bioanalyzer and agarose gel were used to check RNA quality, while a NanoDrop 2000 measured RNA concentration.

The receptor library was made with multiplex PCR. For sequencing, an Illumina HiSeq 4000 was employed. CDR3 regions were amplified by Arm-PCR with iRepertoire HTBI primers to construct TCR beta libraries. Before sequencing, the PCR products underwent gel purification. Concerning the study's data processing: A total of around 66 TRBV and some 15 TRBJ segments were identified across samples and were used for gene usage analysis of CDR3 amino acid clonotypes. COPE and FqMerger were used to merge the filtered high-quality paired reads into contigs. BLAST was used to align contigs to IMGT TRBV, TRBD and TRBJ reference genes, and CDR3 was defined according to IMGT. Any clonotype with a frequency above 0.1% was counted as a highly expanded clone. Shannon entropy was used to measure repertoire diversity, and the Gini coefficient was used to measure V-J evenness. A clonotype was considered public if more than one individual shared it. TCRdb's own reprocessing of the public reads used fastp at Q25 and MiXCR and kept productive beta chains. Every entry covers one CDR3 protein and lists the most common genes and DNA from its rows. The V and J calls here are based on TCRdb, not the publication. The sample profile shows 250,000 to 300,000 distinct CDR3 sequences; more than 15% of them were found once. 14% of the sample is in the top ten clones.

The research as a whole found: Sequencing and analysis were limited to the TCR beta chain. Persistent disease showed preferential use of TRBV28, TRBJ1-2 and TRBJ2-5, whereas newly diagnosed disease favored TRBV20-1 and TRBJ2-1. Compared with newly diagnosed patients, patients with persistent Graves' disease had lower TCR Shannon entropy and fewer highly expanded clones, which suggests clonal expansion. A larger number of public clonotypes was shared among persistent patients (about 2,700) than among newly diagnosed patients (around 970). Peripheral blood alone was examined, since thyroid tissue, which constituted the primary lesion, could not be accessed. As a limitation, the authors acknowledged that the small sample size may reduce accuracy.

Separately, the same data were catalogued under a study of T cells in Graves' hyperthyroidism and ophthalmopathy. From that second study: Graves' hyperthyroidism was defined as stable when no progression to ophthalmopathy occurred over 18 months of follow-up. Hyperthyroidism patients were newly diagnosed, had a disease duration of under 2 months, and were aged 18 to 65 years. Any patient with an uncontrolled infection, another autoimmune disease, pregnancy or lactation was excluded. Diagnoses relied on clinical symptoms, serum thyroxine and TRAb, thyroid ultrasound and orbital computed tomography. A first-round RT-PCR of the TCR CDR3 used the HTBI primer set with the Qiagen OneStep RT-PCR kit. Most expanded thyroid clonotypes (frequency above 0.001) were also detected in blood, a finding suggesting that blood repertoires may reflect thyroid immune responses. A 13 V-J signature model separated ophthalmopathy from stable hyperthyroidism, with approximately 87% sensitivity and about 81% specificity in cross-validation and 80%/75% in testing. In validation, the model predicted progression to ophthalmopathy a median of approximately 6.6 months before onset, with about 71% sensitivity and roughly 77% specificity. TCR V-J signatures able to tell the groups apart were searched for in a discovery cohort of about a hundred patients, of whom roughly 42 had Graves' ophthalmopathy and 55 to 60 had stable Graves' hyperthyroidism. Whether ophthalmopathy could be predicted prospectively was tested in an independent validation cohort made up of 18 to 20 hyperthyroidism patients plus 17 patients who later progressed to ophthalmopathy. The 100 discovery patients were divided at random into training and test sets in a 7:3 ratio. The study also compared thyroid tissue and blood T-cell repertoires from five or six Graves' hyperthyroidism patients. After blood sampling, hyperthyroidism patients were treated with methimazole at a starting dose of 30 mg daily, and ophthalmopathy patients were treated with high-dose intravenous methylprednisolone. Libraries were constructed in a second round of multiplex PCR, after which size selection and purification were carried out. Libraries were sequenced paired-end with 100 bp reads on an Illumina HiSeq2000. Raw data were processed with SOAPnuke, discarding reads with adapters, uncalled bases, mean Phred below 15, or no exact constant-primer or identifier match. High-quality paired reads were merged using COPE v1.2.5, and each unique nucleotide sequence was defined as a clonotype. MiTCR v1.1 was used to align clonotypes to the IMGT TRBV, TRBD and TRBJ reference segments. The analysis included only V-J combinations with a frequency above 0.0001, which together covered 99% to 99.2% of the repertoires. A TCS score was defined as the ratio of F50 (clonal expansion) to E x V (chaos), with BLOSUM62-based TCRdist applied between CDR3 peptides within each V-J. Welch's t-statistics and random forest reduced around 510 V-J features to 10 to 15, which were used in a naive Bayes classifier (R e1071). Sample size was not statistically predetermined, and investigators were not blinded to group allocation. TCR Vbeta CDR3 sequencing of 130 to 150 peripheral blood samples (over 40 ophthalmopathy, about 74 hyperthyroidism and roughly 17 progressor patients) is reported in the paper.

The chain couples TRBV12-3 or TRBV12-4 to TRBJ1-1; 7 nucleotides in the junction match TRBD1. Sequences were derived from peripheral blood mononuclear cells (PBMCs), sampled at new diagnosis, from a patient treated with antithyroid drugs. This receptor was obtained from a woman in her twenties or thirties with Graves disease. Donor details come from another sample of the same person, matched by shared clones. The encoded CDR3 is CASSFSGGNTEAFF. The nucleotide sequence reads TGTGCCAGCAGTTTTTCAGGGGGGAACACTGAAGCTTTCTTT.